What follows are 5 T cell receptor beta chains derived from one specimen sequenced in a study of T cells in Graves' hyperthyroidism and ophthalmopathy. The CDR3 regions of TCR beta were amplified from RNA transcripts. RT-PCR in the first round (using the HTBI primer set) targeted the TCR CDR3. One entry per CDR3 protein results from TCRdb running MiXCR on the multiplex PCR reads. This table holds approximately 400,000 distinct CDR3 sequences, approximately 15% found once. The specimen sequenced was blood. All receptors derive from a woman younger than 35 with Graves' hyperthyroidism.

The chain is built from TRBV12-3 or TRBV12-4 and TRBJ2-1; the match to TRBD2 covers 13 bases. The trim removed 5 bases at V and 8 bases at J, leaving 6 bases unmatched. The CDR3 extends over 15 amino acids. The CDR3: CASSPLAGGPDEQFF. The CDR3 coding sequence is TGTGCCAGCAGTCCACTAGCGGGGGGGCCCGATGAGCAGTTCTTC.

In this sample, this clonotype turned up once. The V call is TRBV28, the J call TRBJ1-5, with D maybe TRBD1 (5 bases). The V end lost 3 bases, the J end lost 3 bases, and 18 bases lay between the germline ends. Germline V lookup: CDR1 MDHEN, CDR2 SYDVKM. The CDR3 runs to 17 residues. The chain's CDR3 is CASSFILGGRDNQPQHF. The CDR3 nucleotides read TGTGCCAGCAGTTTCATCCTCGGGGGACGGGACAATCAGCCCCAGCATTTT. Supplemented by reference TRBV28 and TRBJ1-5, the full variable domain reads DVKVTQSSRYLVKRTGEKVFLECVQDMDHENMFWYRQDPGLGLRLIYFSYDVKMKEKGDIPEGYSVSREKKERFSLILESASTNQTSMYLCASSFILGGRDNQPQHFGDGTRLSIL.

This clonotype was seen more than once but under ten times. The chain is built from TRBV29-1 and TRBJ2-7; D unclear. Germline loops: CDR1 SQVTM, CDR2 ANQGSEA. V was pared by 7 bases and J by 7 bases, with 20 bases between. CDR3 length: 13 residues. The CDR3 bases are TGCAGCGCTGTCGGGCAGCTGGAGAGGGAGCAGTACTTC. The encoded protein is CSAVGQLEREQYF.

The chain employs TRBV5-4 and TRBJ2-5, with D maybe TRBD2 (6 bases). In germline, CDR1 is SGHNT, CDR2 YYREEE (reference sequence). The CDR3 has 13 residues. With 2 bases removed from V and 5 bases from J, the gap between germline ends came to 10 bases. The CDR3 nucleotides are TGTGCCAGCAGCTTAGGAGGGACGGAGACCCAGTACTTC. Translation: CASSLGGTETQYF.

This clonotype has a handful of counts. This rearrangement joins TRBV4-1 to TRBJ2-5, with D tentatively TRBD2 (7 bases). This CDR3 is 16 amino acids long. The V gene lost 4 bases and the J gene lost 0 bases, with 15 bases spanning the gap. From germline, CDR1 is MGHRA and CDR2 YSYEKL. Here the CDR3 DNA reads TGCGCCAGCAGCCCCGGGGGCGGGAGATACCAAGAGACCCAGTACTTC. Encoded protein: CASSPGGGRYQETQYF.